This T cell receptor (beta chain) came from a study of cytomegalovirus exposure and HLA in healthy donors (dated by TCRdb to the late 2010s). Background for the entire study: According to an earlier analysis of several hundred of the donors, about 170 million T cells yielded some 110 million unique TCR beta sequences and about 300 Gb of sequence data. An early release that covered several hundred HLA-typed donors contained around 300 gigabases of sequencing data and about 93 million unique TCR sequences. Of the 300 to 500 genotyped donors, 81% were placed in the genetic ancestry cluster associated with self-reported Caucasian donors. The study aimed to test whether signatures of past pathogen exposure could be identified by cataloging public T cell receptors. Using immunosequencing, the study profiled T cell repertoires from around 670 subjects and related those repertoires to cytomegalovirus serostatus. Besides the first cohort of more than 650 subjects, a separate validation cohort made up of 120 different subjects was used. High-throughput TCR immunosequencing, statistical association of individual TCRs with disease status, and machine learning were combined to predict cytomegalovirus infection status. To study patterns of TCR occurrence, a later analysis re-analyzed previously published TCR beta repertoires from just over 650 donors and added high-resolution HLA genotyping. In the later analysis, no new phenotypic data were used to find candidate immune exposures; instead, reliance was placed on TCR beta sequences and their occurrence across donors. An earlier analysis of fewer than 700 of the donors applied high-throughput TCR beta sequencing to assess whether each TCR beta V gene segment acted as functional or pseudogenic. Donor age, sex, ethnicity and CMV serostatus were collected together with the repertoire data. In a later genetic analysis, genome-wide SNP genotypes for about 65% of the roughly 670 donors were used, and that subset was treated as a discovery cohort. All discovery cohort repertoires had been generated on a single sequencing platform. HLA typing covered class I and class II loci at four-digit resolution. Typing coverage varied by locus: roughly 620-640 donors for A, B, C, DRB1 and DQB1; under 550 for DQA1; over 600 for DPA1; approximately 450 for DPB1. Five DR-DQ haplotypes were treated as single units for association and clustering because of strong linkage in the cohort. Across 398 genotyped donors of the cohort, an average of approximately 240,000 unique TCR beta nucleotide sequences per donor were sequenced, and around 20% of those sequences were non-productive.

The paper's findings and limits, for the study overall: Sequencing depth was assumed to be roughly uniform across donors in the presence/absence analyses, though that assumption may not hold. Three of the identified cytomegalovirus-associated TCR beta chains were confirmed in vitro to be specific for cytomegalovirus antigens. The earlier analysis of around 600 of the donors excluded fewer than 20 rarely observed V segments, including chromosome 9 orphons, because counts were too low. The authors suggested that the approach could potentially be generalized to other disease states and immunological phenotypes. Only TCR beta chains were sequenced in this cohort, and the absence of alpha or paired-chain data limited detectable features. A further reported finding was that TCR beta sequences accurately predicted the HLA-A and HLA-B alleles for most subjects in the first cohort. In an earlier analysis of about 550 of the donors, most TCR beta V segments were observed in productive rearrangements about 87% or about 30% of the time, broadly matching IMGT annotations. Correlated functional status among segregating V segments might reflect linkage disequilibrium, but an unknown experimental factor could not be ruled out. Some IMGT-functional V segments, including TRBV6-2 and TRBV6-3, could not be distinguished by the 87-base-pair reads and were therefore excluded. The study gave a list of 150 to 200 TCR beta chains associated with cytomegalovirus. Cytomegalovirus status was reported to be diagnosed by the classifier with high specificity and sensitivity in both the original and validation cohorts. A later analysis found that HLA-associated TCR beta chains were more clonally expanded and had lower generation probabilities than equally common non-associated chains. A later analysis associated about 17,000 TCR beta sequences with specific HLA alleles at a false discovery rate of 0.05. Because HLA typing was unavailable for some donors at each locus, only the typed subset was used in association tests. A later analysis reported that several top co-occurrence clusters appeared linked to parvovirus B19, influenza, CMV and Epstein-Barr virus. Immune exposure information for the cohort was limited to CMV serostatus. Across donors, most TCR sequences were observed very rarely, whereas some public TCRs were present in many individuals. A later analysis found that TCR association rates varied across HLA loci, with DRB1 alleles showing the most associated TCRs and HLA-C alleles the fewest. V-gene and J-gene trimming of TCR beta chains was associated with a missense DCLRE1C variant in a later genetic analysis, and the association was replicated in an independent cohort. A later analysis found that most CMV-associated TCR beta chains appeared HLA-restricted, with HLA associations seemingly driven largely by CMV exposure. According to a later genetic analysis, donors in an Asian-associated ancestry cluster had fewer N-insertions in productive TCRs than the approximately 670-donor mean. The sequencing pipeline was judged likely to have produced a cluster of highly shared sequence variants as a technical artifact. When HLA alleles, especially DR and DQ, strongly co-occurred, TCR associations were difficult to assign to individual alleles.

The receptor library was made with the immunoSEQ multiplex PCR assay. A mixture of 60 forward primers for TCR Vbeta segments and 13 reverse primers for TCR Jbeta segments was used in the multiplex PCR. The CDR3 region of rearranged TCR beta genes was amplified from genomic DNA by a multiplex PCR assay. Amplified TCR beta libraries were sequenced as 87-base-pair reads on the Illumina HiSeq System. On the study's bioinformatics: A later analysis counted approximately 84 million unique TCR beta chains across the roughly 700 repertoires, and around 12 million of these chains were shared by at least two donors. Raw reads were error-corrected and collapsed into unique sequences with a nearest-neighbor algorithm that merged closely related sequences to remove PCR and sequencing errors. Alignment of CDR3 sequences to IMGT reference sequences was used to assign V, D and J gene segments. Each retained sequence needed at least a six-nucleotide match to both a V gene segment and a J gene segment. A rearrangement was called productive if the CDR3 had no stop codons and remained in frame with V and J, and every other rearrangement was called non-productive. CDR3 was defined by IMGT convention, running from the second conserved V-encoded cysteine to the conserved J-encoded phenylalanine. In an earlier analysis of more than 550 of the donors, sequences lacking an unambiguous match to a single V gene segment were excluded. In an earlier analysis of a few hundred of the donors, V segments were called functional above 56.7% productive rearrangements and were called segregating when the between-donor standard deviation exceeded 5%. A statistical classification framework was built to diagnose cytomegalovirus status from the catalog of TCR beta chain sequences. A later analysis assigned V and J genes by comparing TCR nucleotide sequences with IMGT/GENE-DB human TR gene sequences. The TCRdist pipeline was used in a later analysis to assign CDR3 sequences and most-parsimonious VDJ recombination scenarios. In a later analysis, each TCR beta chain was defined by its CDR3 amino acid sequence together with its V-gene family, and reads without a unique V-gene family were excluded. A later analysis removed 550 to 650 highly shared, low-generation-probability nucleotide sequences to deal with suspected cross-contamination and a sequencing artifact. In a later analysis, a clonal expansion index was calculated for each public chain from normalized within-repertoire ranks of inferred template counts. In a later analysis, generation probabilities were computed with a VDJ recombination model fitted to out-of-frame rearrangements, and the resulting probabilities were checked against IGoR. A later analysis scored TCR-TCR, TCR-HLA and TCR-CMV co-occurrence with hypergeometric tests, applying a repertoire-size bias correction to TCR pairs. In a later analysis, false discovery rates were estimated by permuting HLA or CMV assignments 20 times. A later analysis grouped co-occurring TCRs with DBSCAN, adding TCRdist sequence similarity when clustering within HLA-allele-positive subsets. For co-occurrence clustering, repertoires with fewer than 30,000 or more than 120,000 public chains were excluded, along with four to six repertoires with anomalous nucleotide sharing. The source is immuneACCESS, and TCRdb retained only in-frame sequences with V and J called. Part of the clones is not carried over; for the studies checked, unresolved V genes explain less than half of this, and the remainder is unexplained. V and J calls and clone size follow that table, whereas D and trimming were derived from the DNA. For this sample there are roughly 170,000 clones; around four fifths appear just once. The ten top clones hold 1.4% of the sample.

V sheds 5 bases and J sheds 6 bases, leaving 7 bases between their ends. The CDR3 sequence holds 12 residues, the cysteine and phenylalanine included. This entry keeps only the CDR3 DNA: 36 bases, framed from base 1. In the germline V gene, CDR1 corresponds to MNHEY and CDR2 to SVGAGI. On this clone itself: The antigen it recognizes is unknown. It has no much larger one-base neighbor in the sample; base qualities were not kept.

In total, approximately 610 healthy bone marrow donors made up the cohort. Cohort members were all nominally healthy when sampled, although unrecorded immune exposures were likely present. The donor was CMV seropositive and belonged to the group of 270 or so seropositive cohort members. A peripheral blood sample was collected from each donor, and TCR beta sequencing was performed on peripheral blood mononuclear cells. Genomic DNA extraction from the blood cell samples was performed with the Qiagen DNeasy Blood Extraction Kit. Recombination linked TRBV6-5 to TRBJ2-2, with no D gene named confidently. This clonotype originated in a woman in her 30s in good health and CMV-seropositive. Source material: PBMCs. The bases are TGTGCCAGCAGTCCTTCCTCCGGGGAGCTGTTTTTT. The encoded protein is CASSPSSGELFF.